Each of the 5 T cell receptor beta chains below was sequenced from the same sample in a study of OX40 agonist ivuxolimab in advanced cancers. Receptor amplification or capture employed the immunoSEQ multiplex PCR assay. In TCRdb, the immuneACCESS table is reduced to in-frame sequences with V and J assigned. These tables do not hold every clone; where another copy was compared, an unresolved V gene accounts for under half, and the others remain unexplained. In this sample the table shows tens of thousands of clones, around four fifths of which occur a single time. About 2.5% of the sample is taken by the ten largest. Sequences were derived from CD4+ or CD8+ T cells sorted from blood, sampled in a trial of the OX40 agonist ivuxolimab. The receptors were gathered from an adult with an advanced solid tumor such as melanoma, head and neck, liver or kidney cancer.

J is TRBJ2-3 and V is TRBV5-1; 8 bases align to TRBD2. J was trimmed by 3 bases and V by 3 bases; bases with no gene match: 3. The CDR3 has 14 residues. Per the germline V gene, CDR1 is SGHRS and CDR2 is YFSETQ. As DNA, the CDR3 is TGCGCCAGCAGCTCCGGGGGGGTGACAGATACGCAGTATTTT. This sequence encodes CASSSGGVTDTQYF.

The genes are TRBV11-3 and TRBJ2-7, with unresolved D. The germline V and J ends were trimmed by 4 bases and 7 bases, with 11 bases remaining between them. Per germline, CDR1 SGHNT and CDR2 YENEEA. The CDR3 loop spans 12 amino acids. The CDR3 DNA is TGTGCCAGCAGCTCCCGGAACGGGGAGCAGTACTTC. Amino acid sequence: CASSSRNGEQYF. Filled out from reference TRBV11-3 and TRBJ2-7, the complete variable domain reads EAGVVQSPRYKIIEKKQPVAFWCNPISGHNTLYWYLQNLGQGPELLIRYENEEAVDDSQLPKDRFSAERLKGVDSTLKIQPAELGDSAVYLCASSSRNGEQYFGPGTRLTVT.

The rearrangement links TRBV15 to TRBJ2-7; either TRBD1 or TRBD2 may fit D (5 bases each). Germline CDR1 is LNHNV and CDR2 is YYDKDF (reference sequence). The CDR3 runs to 16 residues. V shed 0 bases and J shed 0 bases, with 12 bases lying between them. The DNA of the CDR3 is TGTGCCACCAGCAGAGAGTCTAAGGGACCCTCCTACGAGCAGTACTTC. Amino acid sequence: CATSRESKGPSYEQYF.

The count of this clone is one. J is TRBJ2-7 and V is TRBV18; D not resolved. The CDR3 extends over 13 amino acids. V was pared by 3 bases and J by 7 bases, with 13 bases between. The germline V gene encodes CDR1 KGHSH and CDR2 LQKENI. CDR3 in amino acids: CASSPVPSIEQYF. The DNA for the CDR3 is TGTGCCAGCTCACCGGTGCCGTCAATAGAGCAGTACTTC.

J is TRBJ2-3 and V is TRBV29-1; 7 nucleotides align to TRBD1. After removal of 4 bases from V and 5 bases from J, the junction contained 9 bases not matched to a gene. CDR1 and CDR2 from the germline V gene are SQVTM and ANQGSEA. The CDR3 runs to 14 residues. CDR3 amino acids: CSVVQGGKVDTQYF. The DNA of the CDR3 is TGCAGCGTTGTGCAAGGGGGCAAGGTAGATACGCAGTATTTT.